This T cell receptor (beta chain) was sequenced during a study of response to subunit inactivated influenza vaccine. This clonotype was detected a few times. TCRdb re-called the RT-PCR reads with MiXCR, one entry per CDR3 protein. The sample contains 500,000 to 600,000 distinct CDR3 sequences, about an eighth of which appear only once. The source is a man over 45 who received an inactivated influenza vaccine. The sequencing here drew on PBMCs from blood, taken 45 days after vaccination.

This CDR3 is CASRDGLAGASGANVLTF. Written as DNA, the CDR3 is TGTGCCAGCAGGGACGGACTAGCGGGGGCCTCTGGGGCCAACGTCCTGACTTTC. V usage is TRBV6-2 or TRBV6-3 and J usage is TRBJ2-6; 13 nucleotides agree with TRBD2. The CDR3 spans 18 residues. Per germline, CDR1 MNHEY and CDR2 SVGEGT. V shed 6 bases, J shed 0 bases, and the junction held 5 bases outside the gene matches.